This is a list of T cell receptor beta chains from one sample in a study of molecular identifiers for immune sequencing clone quantification. TCRdb fed the PCR reads into MiXCR, producing one record per CDR3 protein. The table has about 640,000 distinct CDR3 sequences, roughly 21% seen once. The sample taken for sequencing was naive CD8+ T cells from blood, with Jurkat cell RNA spiked in. The origin of the receptors is a human donor in good health. Some libraries in this study had Jurkat cell RNA spiked in. Both conserved end residues are trimmed from each CDR3.

CDR3: ASSTRPGIGFGNEKLF; V: TRBV19; J: TRBJ1-4
CDR3: ASSRGTGSTEAF; V: TRBV27; J: TRBJ1-1
CDR3: SVTVRYEQY; V: TRBV29-1; J: TRBJ2-7
CDR3: ASNQARGYTEAF; V: TRBV4-3; J: TRBJ1-1
CDR3: ASSQLAGRPYEQY; V: TRBV3-1; J: TRBJ2-7
CDR3: ASSLNPTGSGNTIY; V: TRBV13; J: TRBJ1-3
CDR3: ASSPQNTPEAF; V: TRBV19; J: TRBJ1-1
CDR3: ASTILADHSYEQY; V: TRBV27; J: TRBJ2-7
CDR3: ASSLVQGADEQF; V: TRBV5-1; J: TRBJ2-1
CDR3: ASSYLAGATANYGYT; V: TRBV6-5; J: TRBJ1-2
CDR3: ASSISSLSGELF; V: TRBV19; J: TRBJ2-2
CDR3: ASSQREAGTGTQY; V: TRBV4-1; J: TRBJ2-3
CDR3: ASSEAFAPTRSKGERY; V: TRBV2; J: TRBJ2-7
CDR3: ASSWSSSTDTQY; V: TRBV11-2; J: TRBJ2-3
CDR3: ASLGSEQY; V: TRBV6-6; J: TRBJ2-7
CDR3: ASSYPLGQQREQY; V: TRBV6-2/TRBV6-3; J: TRBJ2-7
CDR3: ASSLSGHEQF; V: TRBV7-2; J: TRBJ2-1
CDR3: ASSYSGGVEQY; V: TRBV6-2/TRBV6-3; J: TRBJ2-7
CDR3: ASSLGHPDTEAF; V: TRBV7-9; J: TRBJ1-1
CDR3: ASSLTGTGASDEQF; V: TRBV13; J: TRBJ2-1
CDR3: ASSLSGTAFYNEQF; V: TRBV27; J: TRBJ2-1
CDR3: SVEDRDRSEGGNTIY; V: TRBV29-1; J: TRBJ1-3
CDR3: SVEVVGSYEQY; V: TRBV29-1; J: TRBJ2-7
CDR3: ASSYSPYRQDPTDYEQY; V: TRBV6-5; J: TRBJ2-7
CDR3: ASSLTDSRAF; V: TRBV7-9; J: TRBJ1-1
CDR3: ASSQDYTGTSGEQY; V: TRBV4-3; J: TRBJ2-7
CDR3: ASSLWVLVEQY; V: TRBV27; J: TRBJ2-7
CDR3: ASSVRGAGNTIY; V: TRBV27; J: TRBJ1-3
CDR3: ASSQQGTNEKLF; V: TRBV28; J: TRBJ1-4
CDR3: AISESGEYYEQY; V: TRBV10-3; J: TRBJ2-7
CDR3: ASSQGPTPNTGELF; V: TRBV4-1; J: TRBJ2-2
CDR3: ASSLSGRAGEQF; V: TRBV27; J: TRBJ2-1
CDR3: ASSLGAGDEKLF; V: TRBV11-2; J: TRBJ1-4
CDR3: SAWTGYEQY; V: TRBV20-1; J: TRBJ2-7
CDR3: SARSPGAGLEKLF; V: TRBV20-1; J: TRBJ1-4
CDR3: AWAQGVSSYNEQF; V: TRBV30; J: TRBJ2-1
CDR3: ASSFGQGGTYEQY; V: TRBV7-2; J: TRBJ2-7
CDR3: ASSLSARALSGADVLT; V: TRBV27; J: TRBJ2-6
CDR3: ASTLSPTETQY; V: TRBV7-9; J: TRBJ2-5
CDR3: SALDSTSTDTQY; V: TRBV29-1; J: TRBJ2-3
CDR3: ASRWDGGGGELF; V: TRBV12-3/TRBV12-4; J: TRBJ2-2
CDR3: ASSQIPRFGTVIIDTQY; V: TRBV3-1; J: TRBJ2-3
CDR3: ASSPARRDEQF; V: TRBV13; J: TRBJ2-1
CDR3: ATGTYNSPLH; V: TRBV6-5; J: TRBJ1-6
CDR3: ASSPGTRTDTQY; V: TRBV4-1; J: TRBJ2-3